This T cell receptor beta chain was recorded in a study of CD8 T cells in Susac syndrome. It was with random hexamers that roughly 0.45 to 1 ug RNA was reverse transcribed. Amplification of TCR beta CDR3 by immunoSEQ multiplex PCR spanned 54 Vbeta and 13 Jbeta. TCRdb reanalysed the immunoSEQ multiplex PCR reads using MiXCR and keeps one entry per CDR3 protein. Here the sample spans about 200,000 distinct CDR3 sequences, roughly 96% being singletons. In contrast to the negatively isolated CD8+ and CD4+ T cells, TEMRA cells were FACS-enriched. This CDR3 is built from 15 residues. V trimming: 2 bases; J trimming: 6 bases; junction bases outside the gene matches: 4. Per germline, CDR1 SGHRS and CDR2 YFSETQ.

The chain recombines TRBV5-1 with TRBJ2-1; 11 positions match TRBD1. The source material was CD4+ T cells from PBMCs. The origin of this receptor is a human donor in good health. The CDR3 coding sequence is TGCGCCAGCAGCTTTGGGACAGGGGGTTTCAATGAGCAGTTCTTC. Amino acids: CASSFGTGGFNEQFF.